The 9 T cell receptor beta chains given below trace back to one sample, sequenced in a study of blood T cell repertoires in COVID-19. Assay used: immunoSEQ multiplex PCR; TCRdb lists only in-frame clones, some missing. The repertoire holds under 350,000 clones, with around nine tenths as singletons. Sample: peripheral blood. All receptors derive from a man in his forties with acute or convalescent COVID-19.

The V call is TRBV5-1, the J call TRBJ1-2; 9 bases map to TRBD1. This CDR3 contains 15 residues. V lost 0 bases and J lost 10; bases outside the gene matches: 10. CDR1 and CDR2 (germline): SGHRS, YFSETQ. The CDR3 DNA reads TGCGCCAGCAGCTTGGTCTATCGGGACAGGGAGAACTACACCTTC. Protein sequence: CASSLVYRDRENYTF.

This chain joins TRBV27 and TRBJ2-7; D is possibly TRBD1 (6 bases). CDR1 and CDR2 (germline): MNHEY, SMNVEV (reference sequence). The CDR3 totals 15 residues. V was cut by 2 bases and J by 3 bases, with 14 bases left in between. In DNA form, the CDR3 reads TGTGCCAGCAGTTTAGAATGGGGGCAGGACTACGAGCAGTACTTC. Its protein is CASSLEWGQDYEQYF.

The chain employs TRBV27 and TRBJ1-6, with 7 bases that match TRBD1. The CDR3 consists of 13 residues. From germline, CDR1 is MNHEY and CDR2 SMNVEV (reference sequence). J gave up 9 bases and V 5 bases, and 4 bases lay outside the gene matches. CDR3 residues: CASSLGQISPLHF. The CDR3 DNA is TGTGCCAGCAGTCTGGGACAGATTTCACCCCTCCACTTT.

V is TRBV27 and J is TRBJ1-5; D is perhaps TRBD1 (6 bases). Germline lookup yields CDR1 MNHEY and CDR2 SMNVEV (reference sequence). Trimming removed 6 bases from V and 6 bases from J, with 21 bases in between. The CDR3 sequence is 16 residues long. The CDR3 region has the DNA TGTGCCAGCAGGACCACCACAGGGTTAACAAGTCAGCCCCAGCATTTT. This translates into CASRTTTGLTSQPQHF.

The chain has TRBV7-9 and TRBJ2-1, with D possibly TRBD1 on 6 matching bases. In germline, CDR1 is SEHNR, CDR2 FQNEAQ (reference sequence). The CDR3 is 14 residues long. Deletions cut 7 bases from V and 1 base from J, with 11 bases between. The CDR3 nucleotides read TGTGCCAGCAAACCAGGGGTATCCTACAATGAGCAGTTCTTC. It is translated as CASKPGVSYNEQFF.

The chain combines TRBV19 with TRBJ1-2, with D perhaps TRBD1 (6 bases). CDR3 length equals 13 residues. Trimming shortened V by 10 bases and J by 8 bases, and 20 bases separated the two germline ends. The germline gives CDR1 LNHDA, CDR2 SQIVND (reference sequence). CDR3 loop: CATRDRPTGGYTF. The DNA for the CDR3 is TGTGCCACACGAGACAGGCCAACGGGGGGCTACACCTTC.

J is TRBJ2-3 and V is TRBV24-1, with 7 bases matching TRBD1. The CDR3 totals 15 residues. CDR1 and CDR2 from the germline V gene are KGHDR and SFDVKD. After removal of 2 bases from V and 4 bases from J, the junction contained 5 bases not matched to a gene. CDR3 in DNA: TGTGCCACCAGTGATTCACAGGGGAGCGCAGATACGCAGTATTTT. Its translation is CATSDSQGSADTQYF.

The chain has TRBV19 and TRBJ1-4; 8 positions agree with TRBD1. After removal of 3 bases from V and 6 bases from J, the junction contained 9 bases not matched to a gene. This CDR3 has 16 residues. Germline CDR1 reads LNHDA; CDR2 reads SQIVND (reference sequence). CDR3: CASSMGQGAVYEKLFF. In nucleotides, the CDR3 is TGTGCCAGTAGTATGGGGCAGGGGGCCGTGTATGAAAAACTGTTTTTT.

V gene TRBV29-1 combines with J gene TRBJ2-2; D possibly corresponds to TRBD2 (6 bases). This CDR3 comprises 13 residues. V shed 3 bases and J shed 6 bases, with 11 bases lying between them. CDR1 is SQVTM, CDR2 ANQGSEA, per germline. Here the CDR3 DNA reads TGCAGCGTTGAGGAGGGGAGACCCGGGGAGCTGTTTTTT. The encoded protein is CSVEEGRPGELFF.